This TCR beta chain was sequenced in a study of blood T cell repertoires in COVID-19. In the study overall: The analysed material was cDNA or gDNA that came from T cells, B-cell-depleted T cells, or PBMCs.

The repertoire was sequenced with immunoSEQ multiplex PCR; TCRdb's copy has only in-frame clones and lacks some. The sample records more than 40,000 clones, about 87% being singletons. The CDR3 loop spans 16 amino acids. The germline V gene has CDR1 SGHTA and CDR2 FQGTGA. Losses at the gene ends were 3 bases for V and 5 bases for J; bases not matched to a gene: 8. The sequenced material came from peripheral blood. The source is a human donor in a cohort sampled during active COVID-19. The V and J genes are TRBV7-3 and TRBJ2-1, with 9 bases that match TRBD2. The CDR3 region has the DNA TGTGCCAGCAGCTTGAGGGCTAGCGGGAATAACAATGAGCAGTTCTTC. Amino acids: CASSLRASGNNNEQFF.